This T cell receptor (beta chain) appears in the sequencing data of a study of blood T cell repertoires in COVID-19. For the study at large: COVID-19 samples, acute and convalescent, were from the United States, Italy and Spain. PBMCs, B-cell-depleted T cells, or T cells provided the cDNA or gDNA that made up the material.

Authors' data handling: Amplified reference gene primers provided the basis for estimating nucleated cell counts. The data were produced by immunoSEQ multiplex PCR, yet TCRdb's version contains in-frame clones alone and is incomplete. For V, J and clone size, that table is used; D and trimming come from the DNA. The data hold about 240,000 clones, with around 81% observed a single time. The CDR3 consists of 13 residues. The junction had 1 base not matched to a gene; V was cut back by 6 bases and J by 3 bases. Per germline, CDR1 WNHNN and CDR2 SYGVQD (reference sequence). The source material was peripheral blood. V gene TRBV10-1 combines with J gene TRBJ2-3, with TRBD1 matching over 9 bases. The TCR comes from a man aged 25 to 45 who had recovered from COVID-19. The CDR3 is CASRGQGTDTQYF. The DNA for the CDR3 is TGCGCCAGCAGGGGACAGGGTACAGATACGCAGTATTTT.